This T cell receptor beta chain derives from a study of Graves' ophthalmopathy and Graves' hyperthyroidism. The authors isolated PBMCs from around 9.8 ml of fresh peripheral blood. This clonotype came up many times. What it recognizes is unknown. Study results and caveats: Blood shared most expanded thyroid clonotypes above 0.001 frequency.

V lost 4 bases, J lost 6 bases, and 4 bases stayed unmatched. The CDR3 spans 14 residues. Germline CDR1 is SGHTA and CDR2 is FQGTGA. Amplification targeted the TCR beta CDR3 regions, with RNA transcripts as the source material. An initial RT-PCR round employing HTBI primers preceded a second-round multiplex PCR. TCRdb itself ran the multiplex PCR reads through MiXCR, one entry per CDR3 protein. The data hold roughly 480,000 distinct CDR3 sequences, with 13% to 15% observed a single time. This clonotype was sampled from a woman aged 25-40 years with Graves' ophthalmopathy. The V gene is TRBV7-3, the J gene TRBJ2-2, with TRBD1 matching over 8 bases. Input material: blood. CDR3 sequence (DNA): TGTGCCAGCAGCTCGACAGGGGTTGCCGGGGAGCTGTTTTTT. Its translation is CASSSTGVAGELFF.